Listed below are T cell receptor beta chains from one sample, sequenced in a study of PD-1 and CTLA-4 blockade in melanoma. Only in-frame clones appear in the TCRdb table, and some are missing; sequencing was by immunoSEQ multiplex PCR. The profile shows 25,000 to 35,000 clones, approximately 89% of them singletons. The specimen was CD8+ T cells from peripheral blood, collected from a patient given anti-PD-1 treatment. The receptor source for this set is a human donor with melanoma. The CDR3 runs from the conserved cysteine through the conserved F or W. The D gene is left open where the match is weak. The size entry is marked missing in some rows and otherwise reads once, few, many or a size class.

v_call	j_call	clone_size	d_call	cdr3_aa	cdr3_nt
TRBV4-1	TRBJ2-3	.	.	CASSSIWEDTQYF	TGCGCCAGCAGCTCCATCTGGGAGGATACGCAGTATTTT
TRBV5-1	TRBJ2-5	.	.	CASSLEGEGQETQYF	TGCGCCAGCAGCTTGGAAGGGGAAGGGCAAGAGACCCAGTACTTC
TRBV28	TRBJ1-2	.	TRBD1	CASRFWDRGPGYTF	TGTGCCAGCAGATTTTGGGACAGGGGGCCTGGCTACACCTTC
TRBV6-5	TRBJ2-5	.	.	CASRSQGRETQYF	TGTGCCAGCAGATCACAGGGCCGCGAGACCCAGTACTTC
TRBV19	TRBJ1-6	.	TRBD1	CASSILGQGDSPLHF	TGTGCCAGTAGTATCCTGGGACAGGGTGATTCACCCCTCCACTTT
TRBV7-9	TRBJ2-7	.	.	CASSPRDSRVYEQYF	TGTGCCAGCAGCCCGCGGGACAGTCGAGTCTACGAGCAGTACTTC
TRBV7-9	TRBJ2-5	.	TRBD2	CASSRDPSGETQYF	TGTGCCAGCAGCCGAGACCCTAGCGGGGAGACCCAGTACTTC
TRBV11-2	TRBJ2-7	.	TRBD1	CASSPGTGYSYEQYF	TGTGCCAGCAGCCCCGGGACAGGTTACTCCTACGAGCAGTACTTC
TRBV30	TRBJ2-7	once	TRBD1	CAWSAGTGISYEQYF	TGTGCCTGGAGTGCCGGGACAGGGATTTCCTACGAGCAGTACTTC
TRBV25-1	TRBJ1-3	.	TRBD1	CASTRPGTGLFSGNTIYF	TGTGCCAGCACCCGACCTGGGACAGGTCTTTTCTCTGGAAACACCATATATTTT
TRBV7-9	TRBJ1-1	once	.	CASSLAEAFF	TGTGCCAGCAGCTTGGCTGAAGCTTTCTTT
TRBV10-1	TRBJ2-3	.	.	CASRDSTDTQYF	TGCGCCAGCAGAGACAGCACAGATACGCAGTATTTT
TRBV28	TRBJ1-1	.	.	CASSLGGNTEAFF	TGTGCCAGCAGTTTAGGGGGGAACACTGAAGCTTTCTTT
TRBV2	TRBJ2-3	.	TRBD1	CASSEGQGATDTQYF	TGTGCCAGCAGTGAAGGGCAGGGGGCAACAGATACGCAGTATTTT
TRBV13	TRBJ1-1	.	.	CASSSPALSRAFF	TGTGCCAGCAGCTCCCCCGCGCTTAGCCGGGCTTTCTTT
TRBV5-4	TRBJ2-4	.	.	CASSSRDNQYIQYF	TGTGCCAGCAGCTCGAGGGACAACCAATACATTCAGTACTTC
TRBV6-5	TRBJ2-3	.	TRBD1	CASSRGQGTDTQYF	TGTGCCAGCAGCAGGGGGCAGGGCACAGATACGCAGTATTTT
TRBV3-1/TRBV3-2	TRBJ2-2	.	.	CASSQDPRGDLSGGTGELFF	TGTGCCAGCAGCCAAGATCCGAGAGGGGACCTCTCCGGGGGCACCGGGGAGCTGTTTTTT
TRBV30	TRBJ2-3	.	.	CAWSVFGGSSTDTQYF	TGTGCCTGGAGTGTTTTTGGGGGATCTAGCACAGATACGCAGTATTTT
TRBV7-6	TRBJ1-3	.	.	CASSLGGGNTIYF	TGTGCCAGCAGCTTGGGTGGTGGAAACACCATATATTTT
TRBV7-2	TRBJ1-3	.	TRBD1	CASSLVLTGVRTVGNTIYF	TGTGCCAGCAGCTTAGTATTGACAGGGGTCCGGACGGTGGGAAACACCATATATTTT
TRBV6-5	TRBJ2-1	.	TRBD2	CASMSGTSSYNEQFF	TGTGCCAGCATGTCCGGGACTAGCTCCTACAATGAGCAGTTCTTC